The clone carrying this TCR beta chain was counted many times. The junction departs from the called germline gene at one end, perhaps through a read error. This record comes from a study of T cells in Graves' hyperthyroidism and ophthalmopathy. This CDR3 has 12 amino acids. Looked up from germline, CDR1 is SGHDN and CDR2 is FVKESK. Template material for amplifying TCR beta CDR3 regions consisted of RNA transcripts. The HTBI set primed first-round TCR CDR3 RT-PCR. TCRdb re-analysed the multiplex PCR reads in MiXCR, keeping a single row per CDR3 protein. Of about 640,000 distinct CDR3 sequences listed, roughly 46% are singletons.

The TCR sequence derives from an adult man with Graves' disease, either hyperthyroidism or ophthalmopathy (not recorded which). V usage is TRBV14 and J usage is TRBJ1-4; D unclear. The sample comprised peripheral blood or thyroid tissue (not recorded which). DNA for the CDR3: TGTGCCAGCAGCCAATGGAGAGGAGACTGCCATTTT. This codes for CASSQWRGDCHF.